Shown below are 5 T cell receptor beta chains from a single sample sequenced in a study of cytotoxic CD8 clonotypes in ibrutinib-treated CLL. The protocol was immunoSEQ multiplex PCR, while the TCRdb copy is restricted to in-frame clones and leaves out a portion. The data contain 130,000 or so clones, around 84% of them singletons. The material sequenced was PBMCs, taken after 24 months of ibrutinib treatment. These receptors came from a human donor with chronic lymphocytic leukemia.

About this clone itself: The sample carries other DNA sequences with the same CDR3. The J gene is TRBJ2-5, the V gene TRBV18; D is possibly TRBD2 (6 bases). The CDR3 is 15 residues long. V was clipped by 3 bases and J by 1 base, with 12 bases between them. Germline V gene sequence: CDR1 KGHSH, CDR2 LQKENI. In DNA, the CDR3 is TGTGCCAGCTCACCGGGAGGCAGAGTCCAAGAGACCCAGTACTTC. Its translation is CASSPGGRVQETQYF.

The rearrangement joins TRBV5-4 to TRBJ2-1; 10 nucleotides line up with TRBD2. CDR1 and CDR2 (germline): SGHNT, YYREEE (reference sequence). The CDR3 runs 14 residues. V was pared by 4 bases and J by 15 bases, with 13 bases of the junction left unmatched. The DNA for the CDR3 is TGTGCCAGCAGCGGGAGCGGGGGGGCCGGTAGAAGGTTCTTC. Protein: CASSGSGGAGRRFF.

The chain is built from TRBV28 and TRBJ2-2; 8 positions agree with TRBD1. The V and J ends lost 8 bases and 5 bases, in that order; junction bases with no gene match: 10. The CDR3 loop spans 15 amino acids. Per the germline V gene, CDR1 is MDHEN and CDR2 is SYDVKM. Here the CDR3 DNA reads TGTGCCAGCTCCTTAGACAGGGGTTGGACCGGGGAGCTGTTTTTT. Its translation is CASSLDRGWTGELFF.

This clone has just one count. The chain joins TRBV13 to TRBJ2-2; D perhaps matches TRBD2 (6 bases). CDR1 and CDR2 (germline): PRHDT, FYEKMQ (reference sequence). V was clipped by 5 bases and J by 0 bases, with 16 bases between them. The CDR3 consists of 17 residues. The CDR3 spells CASSAQRWTTNTGELFF. The CDR3 DNA sequence: TGTGCCAGCAGCGCCCAGAGGTGGACTACGAACACCGGGGAGCTGTTTTTT.

V usage is TRBV6-5 and J usage is TRBJ2-3, with D maybe TRBD2 (6 bases). Trimming removed 0 bases at V and 8 bases at J, with 12 bases between. This CDR3 has 14 amino acids. The V gene's germline CDR1 is MNHEY and CDR2 SVGAGI. CDR3 bases: TGTGCCAGCAGTTACTCGATTCAGGGAGGTACGCAGTATTTT. It specifies CASSYSIQGGTQYF.